The entry that follows covers one T cell receptor (beta chain) sequence. The target antigen is unknown. This sample was taken from a study of cytomegalovirus exposure and HLA in healthy donors. Points from the study as a whole: Later on, a genetic analysis was performed. It linked a missense variant in DCLRE1C with V- and J-gene trimming of TCR beta. Productive rates of about 90% or about 30% were seen for most TCR beta V segments in an earlier analysis. In a later analysis, a genetic analysis reported fewer productive-TCR N-insertions in an Asian-associated ancestry cluster than the cohort average.

PCR involved 60 Vbeta and 13 Jbeta primers. The method was immunoSEQ multiplex PCR; TCRdb's version includes in-frame clones alone and lacks a portion of them. Of about 200,000 clones detected, over 75% appear once; the ten largest clones hold 1.5% to 2%. Material for sequencing was PBMCs. This receptor was obtained from a young man in good health and CMV-seronegative.

The CDR3 protein is CASTSRQGGNQPQHF. In nucleotides, the CDR3 is TGTGCCAGCACTTCGAGGCAGGGGGGAAATCAGCCCCAGCATTTT. The chain carries TRBV28 and TRBJ1-5; 7 positions match TRBD1. The J segment lost 4 bases and the V segment lost 7 bases, leaving 10 bases of the junction unmatched. From germline, CDR1 is MDHEN and CDR2 SYDVKM. This CDR3 region has 15 residues.